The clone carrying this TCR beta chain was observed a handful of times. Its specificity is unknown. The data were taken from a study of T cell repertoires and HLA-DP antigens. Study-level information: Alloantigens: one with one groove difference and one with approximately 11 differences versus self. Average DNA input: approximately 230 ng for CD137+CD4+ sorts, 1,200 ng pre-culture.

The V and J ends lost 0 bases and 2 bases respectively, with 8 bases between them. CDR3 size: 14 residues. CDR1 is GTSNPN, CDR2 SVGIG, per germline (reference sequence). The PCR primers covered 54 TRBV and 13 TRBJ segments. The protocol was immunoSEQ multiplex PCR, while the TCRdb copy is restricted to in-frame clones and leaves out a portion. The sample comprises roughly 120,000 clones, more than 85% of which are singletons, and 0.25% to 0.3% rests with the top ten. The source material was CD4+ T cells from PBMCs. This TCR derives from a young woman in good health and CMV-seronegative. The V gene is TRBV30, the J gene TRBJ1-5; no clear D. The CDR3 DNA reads TGTGCCTGGAGTGTATTCGGCGGCAATCAGCCCCAGCATTTT. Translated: CAWSVFGGNQPQHF.